One and the same sample provided the 21 T cell receptor beta chains below, sequenced in a study of OX40 agonist ivuxolimab in advanced cancers. Profiling relied on immunoSEQ multiplex PCR, and the TCRdb table lists in-frame clones only, not all of them. The sample lists approximately 70,000 clones; 92% were seen once. Sequences were derived from CD4+ or CD8+ T cells sorted from blood, sampled in a trial of the OX40 agonist ivuxolimab. The source is an adult with an advanced solid tumor such as melanoma, head and neck, liver or kidney cancer.

The chain employs TRBV30 and TRBJ2-3; the match to TRBD1 covers 11 bases. This CDR3 region has 16 residues. Per the germline V gene, CDR1 is GTSNPN and CDR2 is SVGIG (reference sequence). With 1 base clipped from V and 4 bases from J, the junction kept 7 bases outside the gene matches. CDR3 DNA sequence: TGTGCCTGGAGTGCCCGGCCGGGACAGGGGGCAGATACGCAGTATTTT. Protein sequence: CAWSARPGQGADTQYF. The complete variable domain, with remaining parts taken from reference TRBV30 and TRBJ2-3, reads SQTIHQWPATLVQPVGSPLSLECTVEGTSNPNLYWYRQAAGRGLQLLFYSVGIGQISSEVPQNLSASRPQDRQFILSSKKLLLSDSGFYLCAWSARPGQGADTQYFGPGTRLTVL.

This clone was counted once. This chain links TRBV19 with TRBJ2-1; TRBD2 agrees at 9 bases. The V gene's germline CDR1 is LNHDA and CDR2 SQIVND (reference sequence). Unmatched junction bases numbered 4, after V lost 7 bases and J lost 0 bases. The CDR3 loop spans 15 amino acids. CDR3 nucleotide sequence: TGTGCCAGTACCCTGACTAGCGGCTCCTACAATGAGCAGTTCTTC. Amino acids: CASTLTSGSYNEQFF.

CDR3 DNA: TGTGCCAGCAGCGTCAGTGAGGGCCTTACTGAAAAACTGTTTTTT. Amino acids: CASSVSEGLTEKLFF. The V call is TRBV9, the J call TRBJ1-4, with no clear D. Trimming pared 2 bases from V and 7 bases from J, leaving 15 bases between. CDR1 is SGDLS and CDR2 is YYNGEE in the germline V gene. This CDR3 contains 15 residues.

The gene calls are TRBV4-1 and TRBJ1-1; D gene unclear. Germline V CDR1 and CDR2: MGHRA, YSYEKL. There are 16 residues in the CDR3. V was shortened by 2 bases and J by 0 bases, with 13 bases between the two germline ends. In nucleotides, the CDR3 is TGCGCCAGCAGCCAATTCAGTCAGATAATGAACACTGAAGCTTTCTTT. It is translated as CASSQFSQIMNTEAFF.

The CDR3 protein is CASSRGQDVLTFF. The CDR3 DNA follows: TGTGCCAGCAGCCGAGGACAGGACGTGTTAACTTTCTTT. J is TRBJ1-1 and V is TRBV5-4, with TRBD1 identical over 7 bases. This CDR3 region has 13 residues. Germline V gives CDR1 SGHNT, CDR2 YYREEE (reference sequence). Trimming cost V 4 bases and J 12 bases; bases outside gene matches: 12.

The chain has TRBV7-2 and TRBJ1-2; tentatively, D is TRBD1 (5 bases). CDR1 and CDR2 from the germline V gene are SGHTA and FQGNSA. This CDR3 region has 16 residues. The V end lost 1 base, the J end lost 0 bases, and 12 bases lay between the germline ends. The CDR3 sequence: CASSLGGTAANYGYTF. The CDR3 region has the DNA TGTGCCAGCAGCTTAGGAGGGACTGCAGCTAACTATGGCTACACCTTC.

The V gene is TRBV30, the J gene TRBJ1-5, with a possible D match to TRBD1 (5 bases). Trimming removed 4 bases at V and 5 bases at J, with 9 bases between. The CDR3 is made up of 12 amino acids. Germline CDR1 GTSNPN, CDR2 SVGIG (reference sequence). In DNA, the CDR3 is TGTGCCTGGACCCGGGGGGATCAGCCCCAGCATTTT. The encoded protein is CAWTRGDQPQHF.

The CDR3 region has the DNA TGTGCCAGCAGCTTAAGACTAGCGGCTAGCACAGATACGCAGTATTTT. Protein: CASSLRLAASTDTQYF. The chain couples TRBV7-8 to TRBJ2-3; 9 bases match TRBD2. Germline CDR1 and CDR2: SGHVS and FQNEAQ. CDR3 length equals 16 residues. The V gene end was trimmed by 2 bases and the J gene end by 0 bases; junction bases not matched to a gene: 3.

The chain carries TRBV27 and TRBJ2-1; D could derive from TRBD1 or TRBD2 (6 bases each). CDR3 size: 14 residues. CDR1 and CDR2 (germline): MNHEY, SMNVEV (reference sequence). V was trimmed by 2 bases and J by 5 bases, leaving 10 bases between them. The CDR3 DNA follows: TGTGCCAGCAGTTTACGGGGGCTAGACAATGAGCAGTTCTTC. Protein sequence: CASSLRGLDNEQFF.

This clone was counted between two and nine times. This chain joins TRBV19 and TRBJ1-2, with TRBD1 as a possible D gene (5 bases). CDR3 size: 15 residues. CDR1 is LNHDA and CDR2 is SQIVND in the germline V gene (reference sequence). Trimming pared 8 bases from V and 7 bases from J, leaving 23 bases between. CDR3 in amino acids: CASEKRGDSRFGYTF. As DNA, the CDR3 is TGTGCCAGTGAGAAGAGGGGCGACTCTCGGTTTGGCTACACCTTC.

The V call is TRBV27, the J call TRBJ2-5; 7 nucleotides line up with TRBD1. This CDR3 spans 14 amino acids. Looked up from germline, CDR1 is MNHEY and CDR2 is SMNVEV (reference sequence). Germline trimming cut 6 bases from V and 3 bases from J; bases unmatched to any gene: 7. CDR3 bases: TGTGCCAGCAGGAGGGACAGAACTGAAGAGACCCAGTACTTC. Translation: CASRRDRTEETQYF.

J is TRBJ1-5 and V is TRBV15; D unclear. The CDR3 is made up of 13 amino acids. Germline V CDR1 and CDR2: LNHNV, YYDKDF (reference sequence). With 1 base removed from V and 6 bases from J, the gap between germline ends came to 7 bases. The CDR3 DNA follows: TGTGCCACCAGCAGAGTTTTGGGTCAGCCCCAGCATTTT. Translated, it gives CATSRVLGQPQHF. The full variable domain, rest sourced from reference TRBV15 and TRBJ1-5, is DAMVIQNPRYQVTQFGKPVTLSCSQTLNHNVMYWYQQKSSQAPKLLFHYYDKDFNNEADTPDNFQSRRPNTSFCFLDIRSPGLGDTAMYLCATSRVLGQPQHFGDGTRLSIL.

This clone occurred once. The J gene is TRBJ2-1, the V gene TRBV7-2; perhaps TRBD2 as D (6 bases). Germline CDR1 is SGHTA and CDR2 is FQGNSA. CDR3 length: 13 residues. Trimming removed 2 bases at V and 6 bases at J, with 8 bases between. CDR3 amino acids: CASSLRRGNEQFF. CDR3 nucleotide sequence: TGTGCCAGCAGCTTACGGAGGGGCAATGAGCAGTTCTTC.

This sequence joins TRBV10-3 and TRBJ2-1; 8 positions agree with TRBD2. The CDR3 is 16 amino acids. Germline-derived CDR1 and CDR2 are ENHRY and SYGVKD. Trimming took 5 bases from V and 9 from J; bases not matched to a gene: 15. CDR3 residues: CAISPKGELAVGEQFF. The CDR3 DNA reads as TGTGCCATCAGTCCAAAAGGGGAACTAGCGGTAGGTGAGCAGTTCTTC.

This chain connects TRBV10-3 to TRBJ1-4, with D possibly TRBD1 on 5 matching bases. From germline, CDR1 is ENHRY and CDR2 SYGVKD. V lost 5 bases and J lost 5, with 12 bases in between. The CDR3 runs to 14 residues. CDR3 region: CAISSGTENEKLFF. In DNA form, the CDR3 reads TGTGCCATCAGTTCCGGGACCGAGAATGAAAAACTGTTTTTT.

The V call is TRBV19, the J call TRBJ2-5; D is possibly TRBD1 (6 bases). CDR3 length: 16 amino acids. Trimming took off 5 bases at V and 5 bases at J, with 21 bases between the two ends. Germline loops: CDR1 LNHDA, CDR2 SQIVND (reference sequence). The DNA of the CDR3 is TGTGCCAGTAGTTTCCGGGACAAGGGGTTCGTGGAGACCCAGTACTTC. It is translated as CASSFRDKGFVETQYF. The whole variable domain, remainder taken from reference TRBV19 and TRBJ2-5, is DGGITQSPKYLFRKEGQNVTLSCEQNLNHDAMYWYRQDPGQGLRLIYYSQIVNDFQKGDIAEGYSVSREKKESFPLTVTSAQKNPTAFYLCASSFRDKGFVETQYFGPGTRLLVL.

This clone came up once. The V and J genes are TRBV19 and TRBJ2-7; TRBD2 matches 10 bases. V was clipped by 6 bases and J by 6 bases; unmatched bases: 5. The CDR3 length is 13 residues. Germline V gene data show CDR1 as LNHDA and CDR2 as SQIVND (reference sequence). The CDR3 region is CASRGTSAGEQYF. The CDR3 coding sequence is TGTGCCAGTAGGGGGACTAGCGCAGGCGAGCAGTACTTC.

The chain has TRBV2 and TRBJ2-3; the D gene is possibly TRBD1 (5 bases). This CDR3 region has 14 residues. V lost 4 bases, J lost 2 bases, and 10 bases lay in between. CDR1 SNHLY and CDR2 FYNNEI come from the germline V gene. CDR3 nucleotide sequence: TGTGCCAGCAGTGTATACAGGACCACAGATACGCAGTATTTT. Translation: CASSVYRTTDTQYF.

V and J are TRBV11-2 and TRBJ2-1; weak D call: TRBD2 (6 bases). The germline V and J ends were trimmed by 2 bases and 0 bases, with 8 bases remaining between them. The CDR3 extends over 15 amino acids. Looked up from germline, CDR1 is SGHAT and CDR2 is FQNNGV. CDR3 region: CASSLSGYSYNEQFF. CDR3 bases: TGTGCCAGCAGCTTAAGCGGGTACTCCTACAATGAGCAGTTCTTC.

The chain recombines TRBV7-9 with TRBJ1-2; no clear D gene. With 0 bases removed from V and 5 bases from J, the gap between germline ends came to 16 bases. The V gene's germline CDR1 is SEHNR and CDR2 FQNEAQ (reference sequence). CDR3 length: 16 residues. CDR3 in DNA: TGTGCCAGCAGCTTAGCGGGTGCCGAGCCGTTTTATGGCTACACCTTC. As protein: CASSLAGAEPFYGYTF. Together with reference TRBV7-9 and TRBJ1-2, the CDR3 gives the full variable domain: DTGVSQNPRHKITKRGQNVTFRCDPISEHNRLYWYRQTLGQGPEFLTYFQNEAQLEKSRLLSDRFSAERPKGSFSTLEIQRTEQGDSAMYLCASSLAGAEPFYGYTFGSGTRLTVV.

The V call is TRBV6-6, the J call TRBJ2-7; weak D call: TRBD2 (6 bases). The CDR3 is 15 residues long. The V and J ends lost 7 bases and 0 bases respectively, with 16 bases between them. Germline CDR1 is MNHNY and CDR2 is SVGAGI (reference sequence). CDR3 sequence reads: CASNRRDSSSYEQYF. DNA of the CDR3: TGTGCCAGCAACCGCCGGGACTCCAGCTCCTACGAGCAGTACTTC.